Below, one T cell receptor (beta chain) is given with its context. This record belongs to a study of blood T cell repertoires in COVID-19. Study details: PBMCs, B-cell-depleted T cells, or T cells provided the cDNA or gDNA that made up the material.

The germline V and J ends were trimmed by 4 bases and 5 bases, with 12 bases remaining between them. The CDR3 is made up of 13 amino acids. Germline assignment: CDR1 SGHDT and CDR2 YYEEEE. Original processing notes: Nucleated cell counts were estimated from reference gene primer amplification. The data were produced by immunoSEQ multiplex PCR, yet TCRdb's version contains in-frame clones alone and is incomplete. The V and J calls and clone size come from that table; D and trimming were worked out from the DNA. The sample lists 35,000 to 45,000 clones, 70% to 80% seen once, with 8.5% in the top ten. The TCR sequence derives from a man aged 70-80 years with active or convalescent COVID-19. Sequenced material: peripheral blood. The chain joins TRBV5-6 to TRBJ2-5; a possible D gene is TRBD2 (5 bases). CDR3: CASSKTTGETQYF. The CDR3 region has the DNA TGTGCCAGCAGCAAAACCACGGGGGAGACCCAGTACTTC.